Below, one T cell receptor (beta chain) is given with its context. Profiled with immunoSEQ multiplex PCR; TCRdb holds only in-frame clones, not every one. The sample contains about 12,000 clones, about 61% of which appear only once. The sample is drawn from a study of sequential checkpoint blockade in melanoma. Background on the study: Randomization was 1:1 between first-line nivolumab→ipilimumab and ipilimumab→nivolumab. Both treatment sequences were followed by maintenance nivolumab.

Sample treatment: randomized to nivolumab then ipilimumab (arm A) or the reverse (arm B). Patients had received no earlier DNA-damaging chemotherapy. From thawed PBMCs, live CD3+CD8+ cells negative for CD19 and CD56 were sorted. The sequence came from a human donor with melanoma. This specimen was CD8+ T cells sorted from blood (inferred from file names), taken from a patient given nivolumab and ipilimumab in sequence.

The CDR3 DNA reads as TGTGCCTGGAGTGGCAGGGGTAATGAAAAACTGTTTTTT. Translation gives CAWSGRGNEKLFF. This sequence joins TRBV30 and TRBJ1-4, with D possibly TRBD1 on 6 matching bases. This CDR3 has 13 residues. V shed 1 base and J shed 4 bases, with 7 bases lying between them. The germline CDR1 and CDR2 sequences are GTSNPN and SVGIG (reference sequence).